Listed below are T cell receptor beta chains from one sample, sequenced in a study of blood T cell repertoires in COVID-19. The data were produced by immunoSEQ multiplex PCR, yet TCRdb's version contains in-frame clones alone and is incomplete. The table has some 100,000 clones, approximately 90% seen once; the top ten hold 4.8%. The sequenced sample consisted of peripheral blood. All receptors come from a woman older than 75 with active COVID-19. The CDR3 runs from the conserved cysteine through the conserved F or W. A D gene is named only where the DNA matches it firmly. Only part of the rows carry a size: once, few, many, or a class if the clone is expanded.

>14|NA|NA|TRBJ2-3|TRBV7-3
CASSPEPFTDTQYF
TGTGCCAGCAGCCCCGAGCCCTTCACAGATACGCAGTATTTT
>16|NA|NA|TRBJ1-4|TRBV7-2
CASSFSRGRFGEKLFF
TGTGCCAGCAGCTTCAGCAGGGGCCGGTTTGGTGAAAAACTGTTTTTT
>14|NA|NA|TRBJ2-2|TRBV18
CASSPLSRTGELFF
TGTGCCAGCTCACCACTTTCGAGGACCGGGGAGCTGTTTTTT
>15|NA|TRBD1|TRBJ2-5|TRBV10-3
CATRPGTGAVETQYF
TGTGCCACGAGACCTGGGACAGGGGCAGTGGAGACCCAGTACTTC
>15|NA|NA|TRBJ2-1|TRBV7-2
CASSHPNGLYNEQFF
TGTGCCAGCAGCCACCCCAATGGACTGTACAATGAGCAGTTCTTC
>13|NA|NA|TRBJ2-1|TRBV6-2/TRBV6-3
CASSTILDYEQFF
TGTGCCAGCAGCACCATTCTCGACTATGAGCAGTTCTTC
>15|NA|TRBD2|TRBJ2-3|TRBV5-6
CASSLSGASTDTQYF
TGTGCCAGCAGCCTTAGCGGGGCTAGCACAGATACGCAGTATTTT
>15|many|NA|TRBJ1-2|TRBV6-2/TRBV6-3
CASSLQGAGNYGYTF
TGTGCCAGCAGCCTCCAAGGAGCAGGGAACTATGGCTACACCTTC
>16|NA|TRBD1|TRBJ2-1|TRBV19
CASRHPGQGFGNEQFF
TGTGCCAGTAGGCACCCGGGACAGGGCTTTGGCAATGAGCAGTTCTTC
>17|NA|TRBD2|TRBJ2-1|TRBV10-3
CAISIRTSGRGYNEQFF
TGTGCCATCAGCATCCGGACTAGCGGGAGGGGCTACAATGAGCAGTTCTTC
>16|NA|NA|TRBJ2-1|TRBV4-1
CASSQVLHVTSLSRFF
TGCGCCAGCAGCCAAGTTTTGCATGTAACTAGCTTATCAAGGTTCTTC
>15|NA|TRBD2|TRBJ2-1|TRBV11-3
CASSFDGGLADEQFF
TGTGCCAGCAGCTTCGACGGTGGACTAGCAGATGAGCAGTTCTTC
>12|NA|NA|TRBJ2-1|TRBV14
CASRMSGFEQFF
TGTGCCAGCAGGATGAGCGGGTTCGAGCAGTTCTTC
>17|NA|TRBD1|TRBJ2-3|TRBV6-2/TRBV6-3
CASSSRSGTGRTDTQYF
TGTGCCAGCAGTTCTAGATCAGGGACAGGGCGTACAGATACGCAGTATTTT
>17|NA|NA|TRBJ2-3|TRBV10-3
CAISESEGSDGTDTQYF
TGTGCCATCAGTGAGTCGGAGGGGTCAGACGGCACAGATACGCAGTATTTT
>14|NA|TRBD2|TRBJ2-5|TRBV9
CASSVVASGLHLYF
TGTGCCAGCAGCGTAGTGGCTAGCGGCCTCCACCTGTACTTC
>11|NA|NA|TRBJ2-3|TRBV29-1
CSVGQTGTQYF
TGCAGCGTTGGGCAGACAGGTACGCAGTATTTT
>15|NA|NA|TRBJ1-2|TRBV6-5
CASSYTAGGARGYTF
TGTGCCAGCAGTTACACCGCCGGGGGGGCGAGAGGCTACACCTTC
>18|NA|NA|TRBJ1-3|TRBV18
CASSPSLSWGRSGNTIYF
TGTGCCAGCTCACCATCACTTTCCTGGGGGCGTTCAGGAAACACCATATATTTT
>17|NA|TRBD1|TRBJ1-1|TRBV27
CASSEGQGAGMNTEAFF
TGTGCCAGCAGTGAGGGACAGGGAGCAGGTATGAACACTGAAGCTTTCTTT
>13|NA|TRBD1|TRBJ1-2|TRBV24-1
CATSEQGYYGYTF
TGTGCCACCAGTGAACAGGGGTACTATGGCTACACCTTC
>15|NA|NA|TRBJ2-3|TRBV18
CASSPFRTSTDTQYF
TGTGCCAGCTCACCGTTCAGGACTAGCACAGATACGCAGTATTTT
>15|NA|NA|TRBJ1-5|TRBV5-1
CASSLGQAQGQPQHF
TGCGCCAGCAGCTTGGGGCAGGCTCAAGGCCAGCCCCAGCATTTT
>15|NA|NA|TRBJ2-7|TRBV7-2
CASSLAPHSSYEQYF
TGTGCCAGCAGCTTAGCTCCCCATAGCTCCTACGAGCAGTACTTC
>16|NA|TRBD1|TRBJ2-1|TRBV6-5
CASSYKDRGLYNEQFF
TGTGCCAGCAGTTACAAGGACAGGGGGCTCTACAATGAGCAGTTCTTC
>16|NA|TRBD1|TRBJ2-6|TRBV18
CASSGQGSSGANVLTF
TGTGCCAGCTCGGGACAGGGGTCATCTGGGGCCAACGTCCTGACTTTC
>15|NA|TRBD1|TRBJ2-5|TRBV2
CASNIEGGAGETQYF
TGTGCCAGCAATATAGAAGGGGGCGCGGGAGAGACCCAGTACTTC
>16|NA|NA|TRBJ2-1|TRBV5-5
CASSLVSYSSYNEQFF
TGTGCCAGCAGCTTGGTCTCCTACAGCTCCTACAATGAGCAGTTCTTC
>12|NA|NA|TRBJ2-1|TRBV6-6
CASTAADSEQFF
TGTGCCAGCACCGCGGCAGACAGTGAGCAGTTCTTC
>15|NA|TRBD1|TRBJ1-6|TRBV4-1
CASSLRQGWDSPLHF
TGCGCCAGCAGCCTACGACAGGGCTGGGATTCACCCCTCCACTTT
>15|few|TRBD2|TRBJ2-5|TRBV29-1
CSVDGRDTQQETQYF
TGCAGCGTTGACGGGAGGGACACACAACAAGAGACCCAGTACTTC
>16|NA|TRBD2|TRBJ2-2|TRBV18
CASSSGLAANTGELFF
TGTGCCAGCTCATCAGGACTAGCGGCTAACACCGGGGAGCTGTTTTTT
>14|NA|NA|TRBJ2-5|TRBV30
CAWADWVDPETQYF
TGTGCCTGGGCTGACTGGGTTGACCCAGAGACCCAGTACTTC
>15|NA|NA|TRBJ1-2|TRBV19
CASRTTGQPNYGYTF
TGTGCCAGTAGGACTACAGGGCAACCTAACTATGGCTACACCTTC
>16|NA|NA|TRBJ2-1|TRBV7-2
CASGPLTSRIGGEQFF
TGTGCCAGCGGACCCCTAACTAGCAGAATTGGAGGTGAGCAGTTCTTC
>16|NA|TRBD2|TRBJ2-5|TRBV5-1
CARSSRAGGVSETQYF
TGCGCCCGCAGCTCGCGGGCCGGGGGGGTTTCGGAGACCCAGTACTTC
>12|NA|NA|TRBJ2-1|TRBV7-2
CASSLFPNEQFF
TGTGCCAGCAGCTTGTTTCCGAATGAGCAGTTCTTC
>14|NA|NA|TRBJ1-2|TRBV5-6
CASSLPSGNYGYTF
TGTGCCAGCAGCCTTCCTAGCGGAAACTATGGCTACACCTTC
>13|NA|NA|TRBJ1-1|TRBV7-8
CASSLEQNTEAFF
TGTGCCAGCAGCTTAGAACAGAACACTGAAGCTTTCTTT
>16|NA|NA|TRBJ1-6|TRBV19
CASSPAGGGMNSPLHF
TGTGCCAGTAGTCCCGCCGGGGGGGGTATGAATTCACCCCTCCACTTT